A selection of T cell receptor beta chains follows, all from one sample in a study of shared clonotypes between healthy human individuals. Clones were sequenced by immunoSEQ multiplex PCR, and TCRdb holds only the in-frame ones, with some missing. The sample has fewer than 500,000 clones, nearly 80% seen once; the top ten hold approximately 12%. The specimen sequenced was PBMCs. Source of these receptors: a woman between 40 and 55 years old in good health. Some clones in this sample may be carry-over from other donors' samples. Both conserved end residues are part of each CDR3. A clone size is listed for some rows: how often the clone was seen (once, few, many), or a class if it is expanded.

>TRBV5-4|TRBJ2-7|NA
CASSLAASGSYEQYF
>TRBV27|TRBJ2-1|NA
CASASGTSGRRVEQFF
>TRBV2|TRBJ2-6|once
CASNWASGANVLTF
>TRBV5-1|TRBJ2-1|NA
CASSLTAATGLNEQFF
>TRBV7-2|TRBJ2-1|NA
CASSSTSGNYNEQFF
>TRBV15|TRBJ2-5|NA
CATSSHGGRQFQETQYF
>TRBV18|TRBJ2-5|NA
CASSPPSGREETQYF
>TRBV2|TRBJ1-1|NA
CASRLGTVNTEAFF
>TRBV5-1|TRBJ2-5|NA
CASSFYNQETQYF
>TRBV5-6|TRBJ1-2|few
CASSFGFGYTF
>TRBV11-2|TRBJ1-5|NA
CASCLGGDQPQHF
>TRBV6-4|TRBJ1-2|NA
CAGSPGPSNYTF
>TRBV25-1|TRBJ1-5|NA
CASSDKNRKTLNQPQHF
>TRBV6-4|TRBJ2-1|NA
CASSPTPLGEQFF
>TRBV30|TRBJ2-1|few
CAWSMGDWGNEQFF
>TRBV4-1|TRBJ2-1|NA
CASSQNWLAGVHEQFF
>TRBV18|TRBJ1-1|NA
CASSPPAGGDTEAFF
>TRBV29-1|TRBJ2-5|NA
CSVEDGRLAGVETQYF
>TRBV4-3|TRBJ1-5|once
CASSQDWGSDQPQHF
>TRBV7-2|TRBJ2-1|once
CASSFQRLRGNEQFF
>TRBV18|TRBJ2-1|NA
CASSPPTGTTRMNEQFF
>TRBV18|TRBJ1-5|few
CASSPLPGQGTQHF
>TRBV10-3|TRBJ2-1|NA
CAISEAMSGAYNEQFF
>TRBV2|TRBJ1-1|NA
CASSDFIFGTGDTEAFF
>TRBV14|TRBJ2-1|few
CASSPRAEYNEQFF
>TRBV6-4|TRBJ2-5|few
CASSDSRPAGGPPVKETQYF
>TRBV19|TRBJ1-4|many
CASTSPREATNEKLFF
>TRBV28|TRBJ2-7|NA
CASSLIAGAPYEQYF
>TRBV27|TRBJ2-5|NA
CASSPTRTGYWETQYF
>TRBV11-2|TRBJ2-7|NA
CASSLRAGTPEQYF
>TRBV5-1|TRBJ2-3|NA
CASSIGTVTDTQYF
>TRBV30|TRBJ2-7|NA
CAWSLGGVSYEQYF
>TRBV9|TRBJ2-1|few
CASSKTSRNEQFF
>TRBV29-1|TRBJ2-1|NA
CSVEQLGSQPSNEQFF
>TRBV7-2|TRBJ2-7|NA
CASSLDFLSYEQYF
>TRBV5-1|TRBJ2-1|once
CASSDPGTKNEQFF
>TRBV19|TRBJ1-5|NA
CASSMYEGLGNQPQHF
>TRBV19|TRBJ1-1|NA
CASAQGMNTEAFF
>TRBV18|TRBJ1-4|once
CASSPTRGSSNEKLFF
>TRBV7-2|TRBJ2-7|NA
CASSPGLAGLDYEQYF
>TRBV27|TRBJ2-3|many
CASSLRLAGKTDTQYF
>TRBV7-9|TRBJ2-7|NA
CASSPGQGILDEQYF
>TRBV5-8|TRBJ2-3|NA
CASSLDSGRDTQYF
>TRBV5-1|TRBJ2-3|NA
CASREGTSTDTQYF
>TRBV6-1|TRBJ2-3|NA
CASRGLAGDTQYF
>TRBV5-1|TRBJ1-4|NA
CASSPRQGAVGKLFF
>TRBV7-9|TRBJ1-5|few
CASSRGPPVNNQPQHF
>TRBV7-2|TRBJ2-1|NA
CASSPTYLASQFF